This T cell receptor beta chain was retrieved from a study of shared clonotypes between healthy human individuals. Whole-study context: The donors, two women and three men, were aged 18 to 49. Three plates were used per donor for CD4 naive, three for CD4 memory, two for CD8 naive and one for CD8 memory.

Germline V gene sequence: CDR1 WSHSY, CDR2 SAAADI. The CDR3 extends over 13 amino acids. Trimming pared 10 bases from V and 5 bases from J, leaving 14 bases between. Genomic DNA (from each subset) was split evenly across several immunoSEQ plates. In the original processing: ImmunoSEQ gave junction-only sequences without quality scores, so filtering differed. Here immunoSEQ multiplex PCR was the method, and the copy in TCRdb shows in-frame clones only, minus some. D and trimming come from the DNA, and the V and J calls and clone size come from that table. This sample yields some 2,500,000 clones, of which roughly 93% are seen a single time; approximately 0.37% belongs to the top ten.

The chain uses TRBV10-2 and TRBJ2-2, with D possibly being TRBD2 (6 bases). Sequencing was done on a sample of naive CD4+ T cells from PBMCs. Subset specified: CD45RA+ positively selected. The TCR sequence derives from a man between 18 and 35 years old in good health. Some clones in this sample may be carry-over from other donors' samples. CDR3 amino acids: CATTSRGTGELFF. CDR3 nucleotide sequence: TGCGCCACGACTAGTCGGGGGACCGGGGAGCTGTTTTTT.